The 20 T cell receptor beta chains listed next were all sequenced from one sample in a study of blood T cells in healthy people across ages. For the second PCR, which ran for about 6 to 11 cycles, a sample-barcoded 5' primer and a J-beta primer mix were used. One entry per CDR3 protein results from TCRdb running MiXCR on the 5' RACE reads. Counted here are around 780,000 distinct CDR3 sequences, roughly 25% occurring once; the ten biggest clones make up around 3%. This same sample was also taken into another study, of T cells of mothers and their children.

Sequenced: blood. The receptors derive from a boy aged 5-17 years in good health.

This chain links TRBV27 with TRBJ1-1; tentative D call: TRBD1 (5 bases). Trimming left V 3 bases short and J 7 bases short, with 12 bases between. Germline CDR1 is MNHEY and CDR2 is SMNVEV (reference sequence). The length of the CDR3 is 13 residues. The CDR3 DNA is TGTGCCAGCAGTTTGGCAGGGAGTGGTGAAGCTTTCTTT. This translates into CASSLAGSGEAFF.

The chain carries TRBV3-1 and TRBJ2-1, with TRBD2 identical over 9 bases. Trimming cost V 0 bases and J 1 base; bases outside gene matches: 4. CDR1 and CDR2 from the germline V gene are LGHDT and YNNKEL (reference sequence). This CDR3 is built from 17 residues. The CDR3 is CASSQDLAGGSYNEQFF. In nucleotides, the CDR3 is TGTGCCAGCAGCCAAGATCTGGCGGGGGGGTCCTACAATGAGCAGTTCTTC.

The chain has TRBV5-4 and TRBJ2-6, with D perhaps TRBD1 (6 bases). The CDR3 consists of 16 residues. CDR1 and CDR2 (germline): SGHNT, YYREEE (reference sequence). Trimming shortened V by 3 bases and J by 1 base, and 11 bases separated the two germline ends. The CDR3 reads CASSSYRDSGANVLTF. In DNA form, the CDR3 reads TGTGCCAGCAGCTCTTACAGGGATTCTGGGGCCAACGTCCTGACTTTC.

The gene calls are TRBV12-3 or TRBV12-4 and TRBJ2-7; 13 bases map to TRBD2. The CDR3 is made up of 16 amino acids. With V trimmed by 6 bases and J by 1 base, 6 bases remained unmatched. For the CDR3, the DNA is TGTGCCAGCAGCCGTCGGACTAGCGGGGGTTCCTACGAGCAGTACGTC. Its protein is CASSRRTSGGSYEQYV.

There are a few counts of this clonotype. The V and J genes are TRBV20-1 and TRBJ2-7; 15 bases match TRBD2. The CDR3 extends over 15 amino acids. V trimming: 6 bases; J trimming: 2 bases; junction bases outside the gene matches: 5. The germline gives CDR1 DFQATT, CDR2 SNEGSKA (reference sequence). The CDR3 sequence is CSAGTSGGLAYEQYF. The CDR3, as DNA: TGCAGTGCCGGGACTAGCGGGGGGTTGGCCTACGAGCAGTACTTC.

CDR3 amino acids: CASSGTQGAPAFF. As DNA, the CDR3 is TGTGCCAGCAGTGGAACTCAGGGGGCGCCAGCTTTCTTT. The chain combines TRBV6-1 with TRBJ1-1; TRBD1 aligns across 8 bases. This CDR3 spans 13 amino acids. Germline CDR1 MNHNS, CDR2 SASEGT. Trimming removed 4 bases from V and 10 bases from J; junction bases left unmatched: 8.

This clonotype was found a few times. CDR3 amino acids: CASRQGAYGYTF. The DNA for the CDR3 is TGTGCCAGCAGACAGGGGGCCTATGGCTACACCTTC. The chain recombines TRBV9 with TRBJ1-2, with 9 bases aligning to TRBD1. V dropped 5 bases and J dropped 4; count of bases not matched to a gene: 0. This CDR3 is built from 12 residues. CDR1 is SGDLS, CDR2 YYNGEE, per germline. Based on the CDR3 plus reference TRBV9 and TRBJ1-2, the full variable domain is DSGVTQTPKHLITATGQRVTLRCSPRSGDLSVYWYQQSLDQGLQFLIQYYNGEERAKGNILERFSAQQFPDLHSELNLSSLELGDSALYFCASRQGAYGYTFGSGTRLTVV.

The chain uses TRBV9 and TRBJ2-5; D uncertain. V was cut by 0 bases and J by 4 bases, with 10 bases left in between. The V gene's germline CDR1 is SGDLS and CDR2 YYNGEE. The CDR3 spans 14 residues. CDR3 residues: CASSVEWGGETQYF. The CDR3, as DNA: TGTGCCAGCAGCGTAGAGTGGGGTGGAGAGACCCAGTACTTC. Full variable domain (outside the CDR3, taken from reference TRBV9 and TRBJ2-5): DSGVTQTPKHLITATGQRVTLRCSPRSGDLSVYWYQQSLDQGLQFLIQYYNGEERAKGNILERFSAQQFPDLHSELNLSSLELGDSALYFCASSVEWGGETQYFGPGTRLLVL.

The table lists this clonotype with a few counts. CDR3 nucleotide sequence: TGTGCCAGCAGTTACTTCGGCGGGGGGGCCGAAGAGACCCAGTACTTC. This codes for CASSYFGGGAEETQYF. This chain joins TRBV6-2 or TRBV6-3 and TRBJ2-5; TRBD2 matches 9 bases. The junction had 6 bases not matched to a gene; V was cut back by 1 base and J by 3 bases. Germline V gene sequence: CDR1 MNHEY, CDR2 SVGEGT. CDR3 length: 16 residues.

This clonotype was observed a handful of times. The chain links TRBV12-3 or TRBV12-4 to TRBJ1-3; TRBD1 might be the D (6 bases). CDR3 length equals 15 residues. Trimming stripped 6 bases from V and 0 bases from J, with 12 bases between. The CDR3 here is CASRNRQDSGNTIYF. The CDR3 nucleotides are TGTGCCAGCAGAAACCGACAGGACTCTGGAAACACCATATATTTT.

The chain combines TRBV7-3 with TRBJ2-3, with D uncertain. Germline assignment: CDR1 SGHTA and CDR2 FQGTGA. This CDR3 region has 15 residues. Trimming left V 5 bases short and J 4 bases short, with 16 bases between. The chain's CDR3 is CASSPTGSVSDTQYF. CDR3 nucleotides: TGTGCCAGCAGCCCGACCGGAAGCGTTTCAGATACGCAGTATTTT.

The chain joins TRBV27 to TRBJ2-7, with no clear D. The V gene lost 3 bases and the J gene lost 4 bases, with 16 bases spanning the gap. The CDR3 spans 15 residues. CDR1 and CDR2 (germline): MNHEY, SMNVEV (reference sequence). CDR3 coding DNA: TGTGCCAGCAGTTTGGGTAGAGGCTCCCTGTACGAGCAGTACTTC. This sequence encodes CASSLGRGSLYEQYF.

The chain is built from TRBV30 and TRBJ2-1; D is uncertain. The J call is doubtful: the DNA matches TRBJ2-7 better. CDR1 GTSNPN and CDR2 SVGIG come from the germline V gene (reference sequence). This CDR3 has 11 residues. The CDR3 region has the DNA TGTGCCTGGAGTGTGTCCTACGAGCAGTACTTC. It translates to CAWSVSYEQYF.

V gene TRBV29-1 combines with J gene TRBJ2-7; D gene uncertain. Germline values: CDR1 SQVTM, CDR2 ANQGSEA. The CDR3 is made up of 14 amino acids. The V and J ends lost 5 bases and 7 bases respectively, with 21 bases between them. The CDR3 here is CSVRLFTGLFEQYF. In DNA, the CDR3 is TGCAGCGTTCGGTTATTTACGGGTTTATTTGAGCAGTACTTC.

J is TRBJ2-3 and V is TRBV10-2; 8 positions match TRBD2. CDR1 WSHSY and CDR2 SAAADI come from the germline V gene. The trim removed 5 bases at V and 5 bases at J, leaving 6 bases unmatched. The length of the CDR3 is 14 residues. DNA of the CDR3: TGCGCCAGCAGTTCCACGGGGGGGATAGATACGCAGTATTTT. It encodes CASSSTGGIDTQYF.

The rearrangement uses TRBV15 and TRBJ2-7; TRBD1 might be the D (5 bases). Per germline, CDR1 LNHNV and CDR2 YYDKDF (reference sequence). This CDR3 spans 12 amino acids. Trimming stripped 4 bases from V and 7 bases from J, with 11 bases between. The CDR3 DNA reads TGTGCCACCAGCAAGAAGGGGCTTGAGCAGTACTTC. Its protein product is CATSKKGLEQYF.

This clonotype was seen a handful of times. Germline is not matched at one junction end, which may reflect a read error. The chain has TRBV6-6 and TRBJ1-5, with D possibly being TRBD1 (5 bases). CDR1 is MNHNY and CDR2 is SVGAGI in the germline V gene (reference sequence). This CDR3 comprises 16 residues. The CDR3 sequence: CASSYRLAGNNLPRHF. CDR3 in DNA: TGTGCCAGCAGTTATCGTCTGGCAGGGAACAATCTGCCCCGGCATTTT.

This clonotype has just a few counts. The rearrangement uses TRBV19 and TRBJ2-1, with D possibly being TRBD2 (6 bases). Germline CDR1 and CDR2: LNHDA and SQIVND (reference sequence). CDR3 length equals 15 residues. V shed 5 bases and J shed 2 bases, with 13 bases lying between them. The CDR3 nucleotides are TGTGCCAGTAGTGCCACTAGCTCTCCCTACAATGAGCAGTTCTTC. Amino acid sequence: CASSATSSPYNEQFF. Together with reference TRBV19 and TRBJ2-1, the CDR3 gives the full variable domain: DGGITQSPKYLFRKEGQNVTLSCEQNLNHDAMYWYRQDPGQGLRLIYYSQIVNDFQKGDIAEGYSVSREKKESFPLTVTSAQKNPTAFYLCASSATSSPYNEQFFGPGTRLTVL.

This chain joins TRBV6-1 and TRBJ2-2; 13 bases map to TRBD2. The CDR3 is 16 residues long. V shed 6 bases, J shed 5 bases, and the junction held 6 bases outside the gene matches. Germline-derived CDR1 and CDR2 are MNHNS and SASEGT. Here the CDR3 reads CASRSLAGGLTGELFF. For the CDR3, the DNA is TGTGCCAGCAGATCACTAGCGGGGGGGCTTACCGGGGAGCTGTTTTTT.

The chain recombines TRBV4-1 with TRBJ1-5; D gene uncertain. The V end lost 5 bases, the J end lost 3 bases, and 14 bases lay between the germline ends. The CDR3 loop spans 15 amino acids. The germline V gene encodes CDR1 MGHRA and CDR2 YSYEKL. The CDR3 region has the DNA TGCGCCAGCAGCAAGAGCCTTCTCCCCAATCAGCCCCAGCATTTT. It is translated as CASSKSLLPNQPQHF.